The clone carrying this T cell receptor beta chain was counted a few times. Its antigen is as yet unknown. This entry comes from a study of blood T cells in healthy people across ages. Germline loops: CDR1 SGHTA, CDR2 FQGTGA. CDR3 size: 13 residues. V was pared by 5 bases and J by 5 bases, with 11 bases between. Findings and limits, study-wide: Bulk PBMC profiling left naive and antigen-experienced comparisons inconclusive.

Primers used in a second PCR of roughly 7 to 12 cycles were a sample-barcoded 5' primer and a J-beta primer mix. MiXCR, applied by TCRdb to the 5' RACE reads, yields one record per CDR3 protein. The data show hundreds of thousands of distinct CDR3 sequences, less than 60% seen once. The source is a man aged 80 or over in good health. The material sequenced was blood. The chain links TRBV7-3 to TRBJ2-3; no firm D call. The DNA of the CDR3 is TGTGCCAGCAGCCAAGCCAGACTAGATACGCAGTATTTT. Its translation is CASSQARLDTQYF.